This paragraph covers one T cell receptor (beta chain) sequence. Its antigen is as yet unknown. The sample carries other DNA sequences with the same CDR3. Germline V gene data show CDR1 as SGHRS and CDR2 as YFSETQ. This CDR3 spans 18 amino acids. V shed 0 bases, J shed 2 bases, and the junction held 8 bases outside the gene matches. Sequenced by immunoSEQ multiplex PCR; TCRdb stores in-frame clones only, minus some. The sample includes roughly 4,500 clones, about nine tenths of them seen just once. The data were obtained in a study of immune evolution from preneoplasia to lung adenocarcinoma. The overall study: HLA loss of heterozygosity: less than 9% AIS, about 15% MIA, roughly 35% ADC, none AAH.

Whole-study results and caveats: Later-stage lesions appeared to have more T cells, more diversity, less clonality. Normal lung had the highest top T cell clone frequencies.

Sequencing used FFPE lung adenocarcinoma in situ tissue. This chain joins TRBV5-1 and TRBJ2-1; 10 nucleotides match TRBD2. This TCR was sampled from a person aged 60-80 years with lung adenocarcinoma. The CDR3 reads CASSLGSGRASPYNEQFF. The CDR3 DNA sequence: TGCGCCAGCAGCTTGGGGAGCGGGAGGGCTTCCCCCTACAATGAGCAGTTCTTC.